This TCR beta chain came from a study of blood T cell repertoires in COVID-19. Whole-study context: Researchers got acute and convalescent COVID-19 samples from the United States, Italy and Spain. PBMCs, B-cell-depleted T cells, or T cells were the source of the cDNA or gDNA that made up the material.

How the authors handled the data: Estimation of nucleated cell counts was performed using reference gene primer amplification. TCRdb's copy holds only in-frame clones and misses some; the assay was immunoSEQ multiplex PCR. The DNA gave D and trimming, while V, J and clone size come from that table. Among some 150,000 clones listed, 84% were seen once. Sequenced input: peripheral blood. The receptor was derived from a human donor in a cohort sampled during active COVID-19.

CDR3 sequence reads: CASSWASGGYNEQFF. The CDR3 DNA follows: TGTGCCAGCAGCTGGGCTAGCGGGGGTTACAATGAGCAGTTCTTC. V and J are TRBV7-6 and TRBJ2-1; 10 bases line up with TRBD2. Trimming at V came to 4 bases and at J to 4 bases, leaving 4 bases not matched to a gene. CDR1 is SGHVS and CDR2 is FNYEAQ in the germline V gene. The CDR3 runs to 15 residues.